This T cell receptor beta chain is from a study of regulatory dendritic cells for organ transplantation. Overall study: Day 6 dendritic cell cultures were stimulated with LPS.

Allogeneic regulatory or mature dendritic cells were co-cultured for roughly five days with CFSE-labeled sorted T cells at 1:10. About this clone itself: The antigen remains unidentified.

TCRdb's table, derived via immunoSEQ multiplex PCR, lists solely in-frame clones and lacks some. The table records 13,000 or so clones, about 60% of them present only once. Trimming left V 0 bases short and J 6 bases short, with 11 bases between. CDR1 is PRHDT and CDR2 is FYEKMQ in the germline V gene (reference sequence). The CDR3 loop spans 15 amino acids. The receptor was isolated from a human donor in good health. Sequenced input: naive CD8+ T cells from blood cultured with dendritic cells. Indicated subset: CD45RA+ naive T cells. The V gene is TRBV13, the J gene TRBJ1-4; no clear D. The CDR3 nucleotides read TGTGCCAGCAGCTTAGGCCCGAGAGTATATGAAAAACTGTTTTTT. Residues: CASSLGPRVYEKLFF.